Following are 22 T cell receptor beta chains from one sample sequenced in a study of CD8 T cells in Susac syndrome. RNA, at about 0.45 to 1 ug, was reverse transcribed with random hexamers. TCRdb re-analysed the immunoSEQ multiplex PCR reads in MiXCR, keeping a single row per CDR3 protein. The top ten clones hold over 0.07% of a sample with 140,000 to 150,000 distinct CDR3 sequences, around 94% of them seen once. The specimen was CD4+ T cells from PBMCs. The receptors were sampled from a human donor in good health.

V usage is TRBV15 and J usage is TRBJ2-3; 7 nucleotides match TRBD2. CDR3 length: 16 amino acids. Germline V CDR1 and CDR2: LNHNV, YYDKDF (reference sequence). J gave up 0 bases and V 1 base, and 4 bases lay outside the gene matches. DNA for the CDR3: TGTGCCACCAGCAGAGCCGGTAGCGGGAGCACAGATACGCAGTATTTT. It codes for CATSRAGSGSTDTQYF. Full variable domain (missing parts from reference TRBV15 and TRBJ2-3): DAMVIQNPRYQVTQFGKPVTLSCSQTLNHNVMYWYQQKSSQAPKLLFHYYDKDFNNEADTPDNFQSRRPNTSFCFLDIRSPGLGDTAMYLCATSRAGSGSTDTQYFGPGTRLTVL.

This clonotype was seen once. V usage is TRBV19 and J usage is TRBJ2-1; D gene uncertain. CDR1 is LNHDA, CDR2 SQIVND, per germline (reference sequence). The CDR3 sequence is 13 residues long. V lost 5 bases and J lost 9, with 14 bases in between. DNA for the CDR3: TGTGCCAGTAGTCAAACCGTGACCGTTGAGCAGTTCTTC. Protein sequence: CASSQTVTVEQFF.

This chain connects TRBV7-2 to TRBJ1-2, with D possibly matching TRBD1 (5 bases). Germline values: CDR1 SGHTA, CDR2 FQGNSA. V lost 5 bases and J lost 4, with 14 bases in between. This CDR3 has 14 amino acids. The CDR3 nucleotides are TGTGCCAGCAGCCCCACAGGATTTAGCTATGGCTACACCTTC. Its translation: CASSPTGFSYGYTF.

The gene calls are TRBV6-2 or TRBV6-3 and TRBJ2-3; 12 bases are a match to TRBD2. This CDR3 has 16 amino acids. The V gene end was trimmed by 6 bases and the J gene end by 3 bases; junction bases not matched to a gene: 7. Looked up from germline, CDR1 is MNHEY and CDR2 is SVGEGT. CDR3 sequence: CASSYATSGSTDTQYF. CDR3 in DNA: TGTGCCAGCAGCTATGCGACTAGCGGGAGTACAGATACGCAGTATTTT.

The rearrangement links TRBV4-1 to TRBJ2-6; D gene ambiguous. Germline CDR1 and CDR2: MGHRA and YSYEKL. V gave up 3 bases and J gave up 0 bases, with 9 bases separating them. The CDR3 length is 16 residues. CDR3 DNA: TGCGCCAGCAGCCAGCGGCCCATCTCTGGGGCCAACGTCCTGACTTTC. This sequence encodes CASSQRPISGANVLTF.

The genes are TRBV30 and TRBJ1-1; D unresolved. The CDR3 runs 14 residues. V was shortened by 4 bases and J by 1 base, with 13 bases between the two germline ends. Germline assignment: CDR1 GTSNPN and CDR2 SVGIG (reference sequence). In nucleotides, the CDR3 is TGTGCCTGGATTGGGTACAGCACGAACACTGAAGCTTTCTTT. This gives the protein CAWIGYSTNTEAFF.

CDR3 coding DNA: TGTGCCAGCAGCTCCGGACTAGCGGGAGGCACCGGGGAGCTGTTTTTT. The encoded protein is CASSSGLAGGTGELFF. V gene TRBV7-2 combines with J gene TRBJ2-2; TRBD2 matches 14 bases. CDR1 and CDR2 from the germline V gene are SGHTA and FQGNSA. CDR3 length equals 16 residues. V shed 4 bases, J shed 4 bases, and the junction held 2 bases outside the gene matches.

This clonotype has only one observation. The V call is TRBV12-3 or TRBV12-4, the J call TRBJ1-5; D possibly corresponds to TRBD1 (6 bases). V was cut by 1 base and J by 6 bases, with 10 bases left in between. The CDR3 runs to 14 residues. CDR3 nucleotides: TGTGCCAGCAGTTTAGGGGGGCCGGGTCAGCCCCAGCATTTT. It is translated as CASSLGGPGQPQHF.

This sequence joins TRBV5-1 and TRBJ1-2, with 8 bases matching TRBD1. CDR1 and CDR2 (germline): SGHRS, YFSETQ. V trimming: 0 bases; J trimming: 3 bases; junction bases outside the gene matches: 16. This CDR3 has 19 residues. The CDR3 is CASSLVWTGTRKDHYGYTF. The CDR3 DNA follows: TGCGCCAGCAGCTTGGTATGGACAGGGACCCGAAAAGACCACTATGGCTACACCTTC.

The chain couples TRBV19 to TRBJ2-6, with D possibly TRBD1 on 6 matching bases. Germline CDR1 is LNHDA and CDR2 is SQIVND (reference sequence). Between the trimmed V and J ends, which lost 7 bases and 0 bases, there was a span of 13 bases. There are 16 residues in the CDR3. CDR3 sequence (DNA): TGTGCCAGTACCCAGGGGCTTAGCTCTGGGGCCAACGTCCTGACTTTC. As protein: CASTQGLSSGANVLTF.

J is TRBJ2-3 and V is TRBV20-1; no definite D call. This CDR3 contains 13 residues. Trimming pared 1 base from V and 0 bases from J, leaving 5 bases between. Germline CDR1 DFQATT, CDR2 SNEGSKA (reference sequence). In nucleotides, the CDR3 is TGCAGTGCTAGAGGAGCCAGCACAGATACGCAGTATTTT. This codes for CSARGASTDTQYF.

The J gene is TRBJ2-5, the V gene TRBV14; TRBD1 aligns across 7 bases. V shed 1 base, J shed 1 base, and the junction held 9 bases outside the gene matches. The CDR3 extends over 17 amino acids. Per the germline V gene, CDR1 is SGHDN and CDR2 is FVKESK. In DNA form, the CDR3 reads TGTGCCAGCAGCCAAGCTTTAACGGGACAGCCCCAAGAGACCCAGTACTTC. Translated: CASSQALTGQPQETQYF.

CDR3 protein: CASSLGDSEAFF. As DNA, the CDR3 is TGTGCCAGCAGCTTGGGGGACAGTGAAGCTTTCTTT. The rearrangement links TRBV28 to TRBJ1-1; 7 bases map to TRBD1. J was trimmed by 7 bases and V by 6 bases; bases with no gene match: 5. The germline CDR1 and CDR2 sequences are MDHEN and SYDVKM. This CDR3 has 12 amino acids. Full variable domain (outside the CDR3, taken from reference TRBV28 and TRBJ1-1): DVKVTQSSRYLVKRTGEKVFLECVQDMDHENMFWYRQDPGLGLRLIYFSYDVKMKEKGDIPEGYSVSREKKERFSLILESASTNQTSMYLCASSLGDSEAFFGQGTRLTVV.

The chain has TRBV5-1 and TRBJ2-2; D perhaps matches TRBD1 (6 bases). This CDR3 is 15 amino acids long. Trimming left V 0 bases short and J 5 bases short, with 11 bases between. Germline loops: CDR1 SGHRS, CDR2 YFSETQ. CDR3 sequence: CASSLEGGPTGELFF. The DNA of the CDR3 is TGCGCCAGCAGCTTGGAAGGGGGTCCTACCGGGGAGCTGTTTTTT.

CDR3 region: CAIRQGLNTEAFF. The DNA for the CDR3 is TGTGCCATCAGACAGGGCCTGAACACTGAAGCTTTCTTT. The chain has TRBV10-3 and TRBJ1-1, with a weak D call TRBD1 (6 bases). The CDR3 has 13 amino acids. V was trimmed by 6 bases and J by 0 bases, leaving 8 bases between them. From germline, CDR1 is ENHRY and CDR2 SYGVKD.

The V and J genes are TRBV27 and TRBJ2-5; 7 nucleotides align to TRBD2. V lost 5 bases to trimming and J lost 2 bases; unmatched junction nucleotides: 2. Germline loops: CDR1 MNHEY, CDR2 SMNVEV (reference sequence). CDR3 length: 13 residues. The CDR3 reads CASSTSAQETQYF. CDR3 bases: TGTGCCAGCAGTACTAGCGCACAAGAGACCCAGTACTTC.

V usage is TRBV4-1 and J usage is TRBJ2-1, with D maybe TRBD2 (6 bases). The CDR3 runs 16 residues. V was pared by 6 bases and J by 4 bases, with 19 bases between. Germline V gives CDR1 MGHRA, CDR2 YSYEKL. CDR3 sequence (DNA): TGCGCCAGCAGGGGTAGGGAGACGGGAGTATACAATGAGCAGTTCTTC. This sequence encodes CASRGRETGVYNEQFF.

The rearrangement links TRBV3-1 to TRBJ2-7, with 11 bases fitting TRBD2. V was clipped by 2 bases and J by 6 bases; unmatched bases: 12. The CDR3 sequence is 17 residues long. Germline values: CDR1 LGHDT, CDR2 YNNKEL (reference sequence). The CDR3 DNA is TGTGCCAGCAGCCAAAGCCTCCCGGGACTAGCGGATCCCGAGCAGTACTTC. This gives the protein CASSQSLPGLADPEQYF.

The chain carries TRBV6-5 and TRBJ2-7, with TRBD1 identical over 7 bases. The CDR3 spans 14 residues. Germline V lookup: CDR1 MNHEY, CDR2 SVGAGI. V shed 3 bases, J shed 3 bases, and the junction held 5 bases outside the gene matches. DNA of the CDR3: TGTGCCAGCAGTTATGATAACAGGGGCTACGAGCAGTACTTC. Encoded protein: CASSYDNRGYEQYF.

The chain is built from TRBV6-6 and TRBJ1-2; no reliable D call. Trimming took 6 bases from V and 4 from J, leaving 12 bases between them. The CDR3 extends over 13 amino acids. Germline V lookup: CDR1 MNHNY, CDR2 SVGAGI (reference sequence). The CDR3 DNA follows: TGTGCCAGCAGCCCCGCAAGCCCCTATGGCTACACCTTC. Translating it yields CASSPASPYGYTF.

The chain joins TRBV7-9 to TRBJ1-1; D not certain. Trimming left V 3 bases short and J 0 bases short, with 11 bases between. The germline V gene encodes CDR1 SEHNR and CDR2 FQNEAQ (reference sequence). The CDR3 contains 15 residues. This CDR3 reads CASSFQTLMNTEAFF. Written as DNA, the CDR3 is TGTGCCAGCAGCTTTCAAACACTTATGAACACTGAAGCTTTCTTT. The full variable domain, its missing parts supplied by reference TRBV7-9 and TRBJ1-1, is DTGVSQNPRHKITKRGQNVTFRCDPISEHNRLYWYRQTLGQGPEFLTYFQNEAQLEKSRLLSDRFSAERPKGSFSTLEIQRTEQGDSAMYLCASSFQTLMNTEAFFGQGTRLTVV.

The CDR3, as DNA: TGTGCCAGTAAGGACAGGACGGACACTGAAGCTTTCTTT. Translated: CASKDRTDTEAFF. The rearrangement uses TRBV19 and TRBJ1-1; 7 bases fit TRBD1. The CDR3 runs to 13 residues. V dropped 7 bases and J dropped 3; count of bases not matched to a gene: 5. The germline CDR1 and CDR2 sequences are LNHDA and SQIVND (reference sequence).